The 2 T cell receptor beta chains below all came from one sample that was sequenced in a study of a mutant IDH1 vaccine in newly diagnosed glioma. Time point indicated: week 23, last vaccination. Vaccination used 300 ug of mutant IDH1 20-mer peptide per dose, with topical imiquimod. TCRdb keeps only in-frame clones here, not all; method: immunoSEQ multiplex PCR. The sample yields around 19,000 clones, roughly four fifths seen once. No antigen is known for these receptors. Sample: PBMCs, taken from a glioma patient whose treatment included an IDH1 peptide vaccine. The receptors stem from a young man with glioma.

The CDR3 nucleotides are TGTGCCAGCAGCTACAGGGCCGGGGAGACCCAGTACTTC. This codes for CASSYRAGETQYF. This chain connects TRBV7-2 to TRBJ2-5; perhaps TRBD1 as D (6 bases). Germline V CDR1 and CDR2: SGHTA, FQGNSA. The CDR3 has 13 residues. V was pared by 4 bases and J by 5 bases, with 11 bases between.

This chain uses TRBV6-5 with TRBJ1-3; D call uncertain. The germline CDR1 and CDR2 sequences are MNHEY and SVGAGI. V was clipped by 6 bases and J by 0 bases, with 9 bases between them. The CDR3 length is 14 residues. The CDR3 spells CASSPLDSGNTIYF. The CDR3 DNA sequence: TGTGCCAGCAGCCCGCTGGACTCTGGAAACACCATATATTTT.